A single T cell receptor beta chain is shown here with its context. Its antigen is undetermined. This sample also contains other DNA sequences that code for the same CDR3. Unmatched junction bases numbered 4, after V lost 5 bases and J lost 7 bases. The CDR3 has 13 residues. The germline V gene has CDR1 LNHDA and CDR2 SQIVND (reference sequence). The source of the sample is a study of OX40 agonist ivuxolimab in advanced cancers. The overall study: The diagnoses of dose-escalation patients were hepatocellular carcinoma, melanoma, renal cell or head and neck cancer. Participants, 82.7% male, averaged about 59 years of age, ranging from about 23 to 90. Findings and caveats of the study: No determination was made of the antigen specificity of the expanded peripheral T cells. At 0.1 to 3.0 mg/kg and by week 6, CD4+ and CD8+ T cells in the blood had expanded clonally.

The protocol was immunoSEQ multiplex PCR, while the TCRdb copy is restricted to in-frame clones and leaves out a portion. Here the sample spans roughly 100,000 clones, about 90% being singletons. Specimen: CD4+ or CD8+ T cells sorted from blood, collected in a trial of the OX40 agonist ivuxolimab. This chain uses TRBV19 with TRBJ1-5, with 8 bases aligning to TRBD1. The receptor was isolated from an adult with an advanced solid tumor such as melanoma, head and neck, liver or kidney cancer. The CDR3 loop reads CASSGQGGQPQHF. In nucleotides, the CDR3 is TGTGCCAGTAGTGGACAGGGTGGCCAGCCCCAGCATTTT.